This T cell receptor (beta chain) derives from a study of cytomegalovirus exposure and HLA in healthy donors. Germline CDR1 is SGHRS and CDR2 is YFSETQ. The CDR3 covers 14 residues. Germline trimming cut 3 bases from V and 8 bases from J; bases unmatched to any gene: 6. Assay: immunoSEQ multiplex PCR; the TCRdb copy retains only in-frame clones and omits some. Counted here are 90,000 to 150,000 clones, roughly 90% occurring once; the ten biggest clones make up over 6%. The sample was PBMCs. This TCR was recovered from a woman aged 18-29 years in good health and CMV-seropositive. This chain uses TRBV5-1 with TRBJ1-4; 8 bases fit TRBD1. CDR3 DNA sequence: TGCGCCAGCAGCTACCAGGGGGCAGGGGAAAAACTGTTTTTT. This gives the protein CASSYQGAGEKLFF.